The sample holds a few counts of the clone carrying this T cell receptor (beta chain). The sample is drawn from a study of blood T cell repertoires in COVID-19. The overall study: Material from acute and convalescent COVID-19 was sourced from the United States, Italy and Spain. T cells, B-cell-depleted T cells, or PBMCs supplied cDNA or gDNA.

J lost 5 bases, V lost 4 bases, and 5 bases had no gene match. CDR3 length: 14 amino acids. The germline CDR1 and CDR2 sequences are MGHRA and YSYEKL. Original methodology: Amplification of reference gene primers provided the estimated nucleated cell counts. Here immunoSEQ multiplex PCR was the method, and the copy in TCRdb shows in-frame clones only, minus some. For V, J and clone size, that table is used; D and trimming come from the DNA. The sample contains about 88,000 clones, roughly 87% of which appear only once. This rearrangement joins TRBV4-1 to TRBJ2-7; TRBD2 matches 10 bases. What was sequenced was peripheral blood. The source is a male donor with acute or convalescent COVID-19. The CDR3 DNA reads TGCGCCAGCAGCCTCACTAGCGGGGACGACGAGCAGTACTTC. Its protein is CASSLTSGDDEQYF.